The 22 T cell receptor beta chains given below trace back to one sample, sequenced in a study of cytomegalovirus exposure and HLA in healthy donors. Amplification used 60 Vbeta primers and 13 Jbeta primers. TCRdb keeps only in-frame clones here, not all; method: immunoSEQ multiplex PCR. This table has 85,000 to 90,000 clones, approximately 81% appearing once. Sequencing was done on a sample of PBMCs. Source of these receptors: a man between 40 and 49 years old in good health and CMV-seropositive.

The chain recombines TRBV5-1 with TRBJ2-5; possible D gene TRBD2, 6 bases. V lost 0 bases, J lost 4 bases, and 19 bases lay in between. Germline V lookup: CDR1 SGHRS, CDR2 YFSETQ. This CDR3 spans 17 amino acids. CDR3 bases: TGCGCCAGCAGCTTGGACGGAGGTGGGAGGTTACGAGAGACCCAGTACTTC. It encodes CASSLDGGGRLRETQYF.

This chain links TRBV11-2 with TRBJ1-6; perhaps TRBD1 as D (6 bases). Germline V gene lookup returns CDR1 SGHAT and CDR2 FQNNGV. This CDR3 has 16 amino acids. Trimming removed 1 base at V and 6 bases at J, with 13 bases between. The CDR3 reads CASSLVPGGGNSPLHF. The CDR3 nucleotides are TGTGCCAGCAGCTTAGTGCCGGGGGGCGGTAATTCACCCCTCCACTTT.

The genes are TRBV9 and TRBJ2-1; 12 bases agree with TRBD2. The CDR3 contains 16 residues. V was clipped by 4 bases and J by 10 bases; unmatched bases: 12. From germline, CDR1 is SGDLS and CDR2 YYNGEE. The CDR3 loop is CASSPTSGGFSGEQFF. The CDR3 bases are TGTGCCAGCAGCCCAACTAGCGGGGGGTTTTCAGGAGAGCAGTTCTTC.

The rearrangement links TRBV28 to TRBJ2-1, with 7 nucleotides matching TRBD2. Germline assignment: CDR1 MDHEN and CDR2 SYDVKM. Trimming cost V 5 bases and J 6 bases; bases outside gene matches: 7. The CDR3 is 14 residues long. CDR3 nucleotide sequence: TGTGCCAGCAGTCGTGGGGGGGTAGGCAATGAGCAGTTCTTC. Its translation is CASSRGGVGNEQFF.

This chain uses TRBV7-2 with TRBJ2-1; 7 positions match TRBD2. The germline CDR1 and CDR2 sequences are SGHTA and FQGNSA. V shed 3 bases, J shed 0 bases, and the junction held 5 bases outside the gene matches. The CDR3 spans 16 residues. The chain's CDR3 is CASSLTSPGSYNEQFF. The CDR3 DNA follows: TGTGCCAGCAGCTTGACTAGCCCGGGCTCCTACAATGAGCAGTTCTTC.

This sequence joins TRBV5-1 and TRBJ2-1; the D gene is possibly TRBD1 (5 bases). Per the germline V gene, CDR1 is SGHRS and CDR2 is YFSETQ. CDR3 length: 16 amino acids. The V end was cut by 0 bases, the J end by 0 bases, with 10 bases between. CDR3 protein: CASSLGGYSSYNEQFF. CDR3 in DNA: TGCGCCAGCAGCTTGGGGGGCTATAGCTCCTACAATGAGCAGTTCTTC.

The chain links TRBV30 to TRBJ1-1; no clear D. V gave up 0 bases and J gave up 2 bases, with 10 bases separating them. CDR3 length equals 14 residues. Germline-derived CDR1 and CDR2 are GTSNPN and SVGIG (reference sequence). The CDR3 coding sequence is TGTGCCTGGAGTGTATTGACACTTAACACTGAAGCTTTCTTT. Translating gives CAWSVLTLNTEAFF.

The chain uses TRBV29-1 and TRBJ2-1; TRBD1 aligns across 8 bases. After removal of 1 base from V and 5 bases from J, the junction contained 7 bases not matched to a gene. Germline lookup yields CDR1 SQVTM and CDR2 ANQGSEA. This CDR3 is 15 amino acids long. CDR3 region: CSVEVLGTGHNEQFF. CDR3 coding DNA: TGCAGCGTTGAAGTACTCGGGACAGGTCACAATGAGCAGTTCTTC.

This clone showed up just a few times. The chain employs TRBV18 and TRBJ1-4; D call uncertain. V shed 4 bases and J shed 5 bases, with 8 bases lying between them. In germline, CDR1 is KGHSH, CDR2 LQKENI. The CDR3 is 13 amino acids. CDR3 sequence: CASSHGENEKLFF. The CDR3 nucleotides read TGTGCCAGCTCACATGGAGAGAATGAAAAACTGTTTTTT.

A word on this clone: Likely a read error: the CDR3 ends without its conserved phenylalanine or tryptophan. The DNA is omitted, as the CDR3 cannot be located on it reliably, and the CDR3 follows TCRdb's listing. The rearrangement uses TRBV6-1 and TRBJ1-2; the DNA was not used to check the table's D call, TRBD1. The CDR3 comprises 13 residues, both ends counted. The germline V gene encodes CDR1 MNHNS and CDR2 SASEGT. CDR3 sequence: CASSDLFKGHDIV.

The chain joins TRBV7-8 to TRBJ2-7, with no clear D. Germline V CDR1 and CDR2: SGHVS, FQNEAQ. This CDR3 is built from 13 residues. V lost 5 bases and J 7 bases, leaving 15 bases between the germline ends. This CDR3 is CASSRSLQYEQYF. The CDR3 DNA reads TGTGCCAGCAGCCGAAGCCTTCAATATGAGCAGTACTTC. Supplemented by reference TRBV7-8 and TRBJ2-7, the full variable domain reads GAGVSQSPRYKVAKRGQDVALRCDPISGHVSLFWYQQALGQGPEFLTYFQNEAQLDKSGLPSDRFFAERPEGSVSTLKIQRTQQEDSAVYLCASSRSLQYEQYFGPGTRLTVT.

The chain employs TRBV19 and TRBJ2-3, with D hard to call. CDR3 length equals 14 residues. Trimming took off 4 bases at V and 4 bases at J, with 12 bases between the two ends. Germline values: CDR1 LNHDA, CDR2 SQIVND (reference sequence). CDR3 sequence (DNA): TGTGCCAGTAGTAGCCCGAAGTCGGCAGATACGCAGTATTTT. This translates into CASSSPKSADTQYF.

Turning to this clone: In this CDR3 the conserved last residue, phenylalanine or tryptophan, is missing, so a read error is likely. The V and J genes are TRBV15 and TRBJ1-1, with D possibly TRBD1 on 5 matching bases. The CDR3 extends over 14 amino acids. V was shortened by 0 bases and J by 7 bases, with 12 bases between the two germline ends. Germline V gives CDR1 LNHNV, CDR2 YYDKDF (reference sequence). CDR3 residues: CATSRDRAGGEAFL. CDR3 nucleotide sequence: TGTGCCACCAGCAGAGATCGGGCGGGGGGTGAAGCTTTCCTT.

V gene TRBV28 combines with J gene TRBJ1-5; tentatively, D is TRBD1 (6 bases). With 4 bases removed from V and 1 base from J, the gap between germline ends came to 11 bases. Germline-derived CDR1 and CDR2 are MDHEN and SYDVKM. CDR3 length: 15 amino acids. CDR3 in DNA: TGTGCCAGCAGTTGGACAGATGTCAGCAATCAGCCCCAGCATTTT. Protein sequence: CASSWTDVSNQPQHF.

V usage is TRBV7-9 and J usage is TRBJ1-2, with 9 bases aligning to TRBD1. This CDR3 region has 14 residues. V was pared by 4 bases and J by 3 bases, with 3 bases of the junction left unmatched. Germline V gives CDR1 SEHNR, CDR2 FQNEAQ (reference sequence). DNA for the CDR3: TGTGCCAGCAGCTCGACAGGGGGGCACTATGGCTACACCTTC. This codes for CASSSTGGHYGYTF.

The CDR3, as DNA: TGTGCCAGCAGCCCTCCGGGACTAGCGGGGGCCGGGGAGCTGTTTTTT. Its protein is CASSPPGLAGAGELFF. This rearrangement joins TRBV9 to TRBJ2-2; TRBD2 matches 14 bases. The germline V gene encodes CDR1 SGDLS and CDR2 YYNGEE. The CDR3 runs 16 residues. The J segment lost 6 bases and the V segment lost 4 bases, leaving 5 bases of the junction unmatched.

The V and J genes are TRBV5-1 and TRBJ1-2; 7 bases align to TRBD1. Trimming took 7 bases from V and 2 from J; bases not matched to a gene: 5. The germline V gene has CDR1 SGHRS and CDR2 YFSETQ. The CDR3 has 13 amino acids. Here the CDR3 DNA reads TGCGCCAGCGGCGAGACAGGGAACTATGGCTACACCTTC. As protein: CASGETGNYGYTF.

A note on this clone: One end of the junction varies from germline; a read error may be responsible. V gene TRBV7-9 combines with J gene TRBJ2-3; TRBD2 matches 10 bases. This CDR3 region has 16 residues. Germline V gives CDR1 SEHNR, CDR2 FQNEAQ (reference sequence). DNA for the CDR3: TGTTCCAGCAGTCCTCCGCCGGGACTAGCGCCAGATACGCAGTATTTT. Its protein product is CSSSPPPGLAPDTQYF.

V usage is TRBV4-1 and J usage is TRBJ1-4, with D possibly TRBD1 on 6 matching bases. Germline CDR1 and CDR2: MGHRA and YSYEKL. The CDR3 loop spans 14 amino acids. Trimming removed 5 bases from V and 5 bases from J, with 12 bases in between. The CDR3 DNA follows: TGCGCCAGCAGCAATTGGCAGGGGAATGAAAAACTGTTTTTT. Its translation is CASSNWQGNEKLFF.

This chain uses TRBV5-4 with TRBJ2-3; 8 nucleotides agree with TRBD2. CDR3 length: 13 amino acids. The V gene's germline CDR1 is SGHNT and CDR2 YYREEE (reference sequence). J gave up 8 bases and V 2 bases, and 4 bases lay outside the gene matches. Here the CDR3 DNA reads TGTGCCAGCAGCTTACCCGGACTAGCTACGCAGTATTTT. Encoded protein: CASSLPGLATQYF. Variable domain in full (rest from reference TRBV5-4 and TRBJ2-3): ETGVTQSPTHLIKTRGQQVTLRCSSQSGHNTVSWYQQALGQGPQFIFQYYREEENGRGNFPPRFSGLQFPNYSSELNVNALELDDSALYLCASSLPGLATQYFGPGTRLTVL.

The chain joins TRBV2 to TRBJ2-4; perhaps TRBD1 as D (6 bases). CDR3 length: 15 residues. Germline lookup yields CDR1 SNHLY and CDR2 FYNNEI. Trimming took 6 bases from V and 0 from J, leaving 12 bases between them. Here the CDR3 DNA reads TGTGCCAGCAGGTCAGGACAGCTAGCCAAAAACATTCAGTACTTC. Residues: CASRSGQLAKNIQYF.

V usage is TRBV6-1 and J usage is TRBJ1-1, with 9 nucleotides matching TRBD1. Germline V gene sequence: CDR1 MNHNS, CDR2 SASEGT. This CDR3 spans 15 amino acids. V shed 2 bases, J shed 4 bases, and the junction held 5 bases outside the gene matches. Here the CDR3 DNA reads TGTGCCAGCAGTGAAATACAGGGGGCGACCACTGAAGCTTTCTTT. Amino acids: CASSEIQGATTEAFF.